Sequencing of this TCR beta chain was carried out in a study of PD-L1 blockade in urothelial cancer. Time point of the sample: pretreatment peripheral blood. This clone was found a few times. Produced via immunoSEQ multiplex PCR; TCRdb's table is partial and in-frame only. The sample has 70,000 to 75,000 clones, under 90% seen once. Looked up from germline, CDR1 is SGHTS and CDR2 is YDEGEE. With V trimmed by 1 base and J by 3 bases, 3 bases remained unmatched. This CDR3 spans 14 amino acids. This chain connects TRBV5-8 to TRBJ2-7, with 8 bases fitting TRBD2. Source: PBMCs, taken around atezolizumab (anti-PD-L1) treatment. This receptor was taken from a man in his 70s with urothelial cancer. This chain's CDR3 is CASSLSAGVYEQYF. The DNA of the CDR3 is TGTGCCAGCAGCTTGTCAGCGGGAGTCTACGAGCAGTACTTC.